The T cell receptor (beta chain) described here comes from a study of blood T cell repertoires in COVID-19. The overall study: T cells, B-cell-depleted T cells, or PBMCs supplied cDNA or gDNA.

TCRdb keeps only in-frame clones here, not all; method: immunoSEQ multiplex PCR. The sample gives fewer than 400,000 clones, more than 85% of which show up once; 2.5% to 3.5% is in the top ten. As regards this clone: The same CDR3 can be traced to other DNA sequences in this sample.

Sequenced input: peripheral blood. This sequence was found in a human donor in a cohort sampled during active COVID-19.

CDR3 residues: CASSEYRDQPQHF. CDR3 sequence (DNA): TGTGCCAGCAGTGAGTACAGAGATCAGCCCCAGCATTTT. The genes are TRBV2 and TRBJ1-5; D is unclear. Germline CDR1 is SNHLY and CDR2 is FYNNEI. The CDR3 contains 13 residues. Trimming removed 3 bases at V and 5 bases at J, with 8 bases between.